A selection of T cell receptor beta chains follows, all from one sample in a study of cytomegalovirus exposure and HLA in healthy donors. The assay was immunoSEQ multiplex PCR, and TCRdb's table has in-frame clones only and misses some. Counted here are more than 300,000 clones, 70% to 90% occurring once; the ten biggest clones make up roughly 0.82%. The sample was PBMCs. All receptors come from a woman aged 18 to 35 in good health and CMV-seronegative. Both conserved end residues are part of each CDR3. The order of the fields is clone size, V gene, D gene, J gene, CDR3 protein, CDR3 DNA. D genes are given only for firm matches. Clone size, where shown, is once, few, many, or a class for clones that have expanded.

>few|TRBV11-2|NA|TRBJ2-7
CASSFSGYEQYF
TGTGCCAGCAGCTTTTCAGGTTACGAGCAGTACTTC
>NA|TRBV9|NA|TRBJ2-3
CASSGQGITDTQYF
TGTGCCAGCAGCGGTCAGGGAATCACAGATACGCAGTATTTT
>NA|TRBV27|NA|TRBJ1-5
CASSLRGTNQPQHF
TGTGCCAGCAGTTTACGTGGGACAAATCAGCCCCAGCATTTT
>NA|TRBV7-8|TRBD1|TRBJ1-5
CASSLVPGQGVGQPQHF
TGTGCCAGCAGCTTAGTGCCGGGACAGGGGGTTGGACAGCCCCAGCATTTT
>NA|TRBV6-1|TRBD1|TRBJ2-6
CASSLGGAGANVLTF
TGTGCCAGCAGTCTAGGGGGCGCTGGGGCCAACGTCCTGACTTTC
>NA|TRBV29-1|NA|TRBJ1-1
CSVEVWQMKMNTEAFF
TGCAGCGTTGAAGTTTGGCAGATGAAGATGAACACTGAAGCTTTCTTT
>NA|TRBV6-1|NA|TRBJ1-1
CASRYRWGAEAFF
TGTGCCAGCAGGTATCGATGGGGGGCTGAAGCTTTCTTT
>NA|TRBV2|NA|TRBJ2-7
CASSQLGGLHEQYF
TGTGCCAGCAGTCAACTCGGGGGGCTCCACGAGCAGTACTTC
>NA|TRBV10-3|TRBD2|TRBJ2-7
CAISEGTSGSYEQYF
TGTGCCATCAGTGAGGGGACTAGCGGCTCCTACGAGCAGTACTTC
>NA|TRBV6-5|TRBD1|TRBJ1-2
CASSPGQGIDSYTF
TGTGCCAGCAGCCCGGGACAGGGGATAGATAGCTACACCTTC
>NA|TRBV5-1|NA|TRBJ1-2
CASSLRGGAYGYTF
TGCGCCAGCAGCTTGAGAGGGGGGGCCTATGGCTACACCTTC
>NA|TRBV9|NA|TRBJ2-2
CASSGLLNTGELFF
TGTGCCAGCAGCGGACTTCTGAACACCGGGGAGCTGTTTTTT
>NA|TRBV6-5|TRBD1|TRBJ2-1
CASSRSGTGINEQFF
TGTGCCAGCAGCCGTTCCGGGACAGGGATCAATGAGCAGTTCTTC
>NA|TRBV2|NA|TRBJ2-3
CAGESGNTQYF
TGTGCCGGCGAGTCCGGGAATACGCAGTATTTT
>NA|TRBV5-1|TRBD1|TRBJ2-2
CASSPGQGTTGELFF
TGCGCCAGCAGCCCCGGACAGGGGACCACCGGGGAGCTGTTTTTT
>NA|TRBV6-5|NA|TRBJ2-1
CASSSTSSSYNEQFF
TGTGCCAGCAGTTCCACTTCTAGCTCCTACAATGAGCAGTTCTTC
>NA|TRBV6-6|TRBD2|TRBJ2-1
CASTSASGRAAPFF
TGTGCCAGCACCTCGGCTAGCGGGAGGGCGGCCCCCTTCTTC
>NA|TRBV9|TRBD2|TRBJ2-1
CASSDIAGKALYNEQFF
TGTGCCAGCAGCGATATAGCGGGAAAGGCCCTTTACAATGAGCAGTTCTTC
>NA|TRBV21-1|NA|TRBJ2-4
CATLRRGAKNIQYF
TGTGCCACGCTAAGGCGGGGAGCCAAAAACATTCAGTACTTC
>NA|TRBV15|TRBD1|TRBJ1-2
CATSRANRGYGYTF
TGTGCCACCAGCAGAGCCAACAGGGGATATGGCTACACCTTC
>NA|TRBV28|NA|TRBJ2-2
CASSSDRNTGELFF
TGTGCCAGCAGTTCTGACAGGAACACCGGGGAGCTGTTTTTT
>NA|TRBV29-1|NA|TRBJ2-5
CSADGAGTFQETQYF
TGCAGCGCCGATGGTGCGGGAACCTTTCAAGAGACCCAGTACTTC
>NA|TRBV18|TRBD1|TRBJ1-1
CATFEDRAEAFF
TGTGCCACCTTCGAGGACAGGGCGGAAGCTTTCTTT